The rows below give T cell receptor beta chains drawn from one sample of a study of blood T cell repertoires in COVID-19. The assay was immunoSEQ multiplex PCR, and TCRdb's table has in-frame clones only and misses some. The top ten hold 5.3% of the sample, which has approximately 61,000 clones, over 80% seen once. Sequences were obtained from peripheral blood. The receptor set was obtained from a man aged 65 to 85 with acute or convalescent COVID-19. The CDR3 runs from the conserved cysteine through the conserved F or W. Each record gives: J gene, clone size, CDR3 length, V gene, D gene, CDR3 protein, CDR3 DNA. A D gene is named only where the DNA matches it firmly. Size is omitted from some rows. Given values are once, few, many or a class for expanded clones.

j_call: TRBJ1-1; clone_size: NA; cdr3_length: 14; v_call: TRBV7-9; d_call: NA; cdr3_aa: CASNIKGVNTEAFF; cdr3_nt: TGTGCCAGCAACATAAAGGGGGTGAACACTGAAGCTTTCTTT
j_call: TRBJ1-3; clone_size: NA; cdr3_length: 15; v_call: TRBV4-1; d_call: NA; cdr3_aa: CASSQDLVTGNTIYF; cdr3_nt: TGCGCCAGCAGCCAAGATCTAGTAACCGGAAACACCATATATTTT
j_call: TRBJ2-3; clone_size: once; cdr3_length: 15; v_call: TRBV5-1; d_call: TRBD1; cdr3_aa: CASSLSGTAGNTQYF; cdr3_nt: TGCGCCAGCAGCTTGAGTGGGACAGCCGGAAATACGCAGTATTTT
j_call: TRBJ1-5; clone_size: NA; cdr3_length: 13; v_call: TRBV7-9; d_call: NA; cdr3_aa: CASSGSGYEPQHF; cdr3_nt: TGTGCCAGCAGCGGATCAGGGTATGAGCCCCAGCATTTT
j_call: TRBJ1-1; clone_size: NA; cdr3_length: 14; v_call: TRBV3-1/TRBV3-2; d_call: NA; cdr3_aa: CASSARQVGTEAFF; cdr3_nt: TGTGCCAGCAGCGCGCGACAGGTAGGCACTGAAGCTTTCTTT
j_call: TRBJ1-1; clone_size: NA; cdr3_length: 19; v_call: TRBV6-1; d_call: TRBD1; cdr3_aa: CASSERARQGGGRDTEAFF; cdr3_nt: TGTGCCAGCAGTGAACGGGCCCGACAGGGGGGGGGAAGGGACACTGAAGCTTTCTTT
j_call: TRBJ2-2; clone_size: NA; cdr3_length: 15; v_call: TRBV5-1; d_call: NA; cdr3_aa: CASSPGAGDTGELFF; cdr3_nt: TGCGCCAGCAGCCCCGGGGCAGGGGACACCGGGGAGCTGTTTTTT
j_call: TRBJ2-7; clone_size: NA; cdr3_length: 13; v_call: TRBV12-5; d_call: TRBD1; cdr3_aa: CASGRGTGEGQYF; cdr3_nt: TGTGCTAGTGGCCGCGGGACAGGGGAAGGGCAGTACTTC
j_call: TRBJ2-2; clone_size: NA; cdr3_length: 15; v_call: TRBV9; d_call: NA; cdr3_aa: CASSVATAGTGELFF; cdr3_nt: TGTGCCAGCAGCGTAGCTACGGCGGGCACCGGGGAGCTGTTTTTT
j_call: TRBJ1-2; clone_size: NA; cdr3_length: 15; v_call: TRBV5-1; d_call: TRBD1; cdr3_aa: CASSQTGGFNYGYTF; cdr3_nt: TGCGCCAGCAGCCAGACAGGGGGCTTCAACTATGGCTACACCTTC
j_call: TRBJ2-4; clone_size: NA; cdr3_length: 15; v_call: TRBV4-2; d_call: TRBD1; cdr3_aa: CASSHTGTEKNIQYF; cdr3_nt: TGTGCCAGCAGCCATACCGGGACAGAGAAAAACATTCAGTACTTC
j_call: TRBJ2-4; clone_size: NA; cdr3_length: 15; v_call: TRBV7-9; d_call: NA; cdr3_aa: CASSLEQTAKNIQYF; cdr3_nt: TGTGCCAGCAGCTTAGAACAGACAGCCAAAAACATTCAGTACTTC
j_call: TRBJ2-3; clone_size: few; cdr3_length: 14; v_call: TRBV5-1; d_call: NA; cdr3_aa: CASSFQGSTDTQYF; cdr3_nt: TGCGCCAGCAGCTTCCAGGGCAGCACAGATACGCAGTATTTT
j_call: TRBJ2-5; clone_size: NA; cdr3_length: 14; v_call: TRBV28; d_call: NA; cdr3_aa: CASRLPDSQETQYF; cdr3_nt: TGTGCCAGCAGACTTCCGGACAGTCAAGAGACCCAGTACTTC
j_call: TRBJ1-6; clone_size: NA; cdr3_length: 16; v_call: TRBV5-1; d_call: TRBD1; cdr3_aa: CASSLVGRGLGSPLHF; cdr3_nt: TGCGCCAGCAGCTTGGTTGGCAGGGGGCTTGGCTCACCCCTCCACTTT
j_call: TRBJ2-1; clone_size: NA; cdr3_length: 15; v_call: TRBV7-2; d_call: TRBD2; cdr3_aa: CASSLAGTSAGEQFF; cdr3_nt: TGTGCCAGCAGCTTAGCCGGGACTAGCGCAGGTGAGCAGTTCTTC
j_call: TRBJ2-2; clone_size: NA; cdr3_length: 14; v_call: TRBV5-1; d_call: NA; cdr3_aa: CASSFQGLDGELFF; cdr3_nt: TGCGCCAGCAGCTTCCAGGGCCTTGACGGGGAGCTGTTTTTT
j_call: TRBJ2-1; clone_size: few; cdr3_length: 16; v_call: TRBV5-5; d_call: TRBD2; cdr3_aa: CASSLSGSGGPNEQFF; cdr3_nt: TGTGCCAGCAGCTTGTCAGGTAGCGGGGGACCTAATGAGCAGTTCTTC
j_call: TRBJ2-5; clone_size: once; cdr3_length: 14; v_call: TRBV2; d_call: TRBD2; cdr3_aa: CASTRTSGQETQYF; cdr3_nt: TGTGCCAGCACTCGGACTAGCGGACAAGAGACCCAGTACTTC
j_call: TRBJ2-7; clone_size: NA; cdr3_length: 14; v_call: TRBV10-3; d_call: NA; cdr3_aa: CAIARGGDSYEQYF; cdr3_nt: TGTGCCATCGCCCGAGGGGGGGACTCCTACGAGCAGTACTTC
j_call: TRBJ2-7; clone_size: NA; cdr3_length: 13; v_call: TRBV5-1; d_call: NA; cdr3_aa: CASSPFDSYEQYF; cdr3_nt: TGCGCCAGCAGCCCTTTCGACAGTTACGAGCAGTACTTC
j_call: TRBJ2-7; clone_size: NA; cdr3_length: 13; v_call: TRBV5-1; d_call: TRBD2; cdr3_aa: CASSRGDVDEQYF; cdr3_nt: TGCGCCAGCAGCCGGGGGGACGTCGACGAGCAGTACTTC
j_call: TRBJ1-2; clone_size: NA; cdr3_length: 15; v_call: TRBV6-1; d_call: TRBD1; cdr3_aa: CASSEQDRGLNGYTF; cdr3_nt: TGTGCCAGCAGTGAACAGGACAGGGGGCTCAATGGCTACACCTTC
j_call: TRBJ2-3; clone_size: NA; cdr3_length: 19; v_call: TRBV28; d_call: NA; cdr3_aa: CASSYKGGGPRSSTDTQYF; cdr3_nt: TGTGCCAGCAGTTACAAGGGGGGGGGCCCGCGATCTAGCACAGATACGCAGTATTTT
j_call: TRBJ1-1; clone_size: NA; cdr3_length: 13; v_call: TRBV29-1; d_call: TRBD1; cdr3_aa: CSVEQGAWTEAFF; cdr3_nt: TGCAGCGTAGAACAGGGGGCTTGGACTGAAGCTTTCTTT
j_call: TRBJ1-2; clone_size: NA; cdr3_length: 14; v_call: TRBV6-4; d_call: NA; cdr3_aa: CASSDGGDNYGYTF; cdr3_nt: TGTGCCAGCAGTGACGGAGGTGACAACTATGGCTACACCTTC
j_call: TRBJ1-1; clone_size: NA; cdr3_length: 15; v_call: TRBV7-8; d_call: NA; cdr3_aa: CASSLEGVMNTEAFF; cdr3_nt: TGTGCCAGCAGCTTAGAGGGGGTGATGAACACTGAAGCTTTCTTT
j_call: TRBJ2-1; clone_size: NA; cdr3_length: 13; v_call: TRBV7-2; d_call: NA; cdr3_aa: CASSLYRHNEQFF; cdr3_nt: TGTGCCAGCAGCTTATACAGACACAATGAGCAGTTCTTC
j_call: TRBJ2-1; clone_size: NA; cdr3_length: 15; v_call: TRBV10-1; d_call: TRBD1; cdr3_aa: CASSGSGRGYNEQFF; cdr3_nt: TGCGCCAGCAGTGGTAGTGGCAGGGGGTACAATGAGCAGTTCTTC
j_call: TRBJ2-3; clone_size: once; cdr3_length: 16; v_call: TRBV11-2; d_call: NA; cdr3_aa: CASSLVVGLGTDTQYF; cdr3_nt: TGTGCCAGCAGCTTAGTGGTCGGCCTAGGCACAGATACGCAGTATTTT
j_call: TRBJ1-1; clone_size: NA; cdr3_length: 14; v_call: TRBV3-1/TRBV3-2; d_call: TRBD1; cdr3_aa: CASSQASQGVEAFF; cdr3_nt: TGTGCCAGCAGCCAAGCGTCACAGGGGGTGGAAGCTTTCTTT
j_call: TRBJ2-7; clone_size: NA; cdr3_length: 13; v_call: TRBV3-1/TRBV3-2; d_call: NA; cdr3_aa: CASSQQQDYEQYF; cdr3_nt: TGTGCCAGCAGCCAGCAACAGGACTACGAGCAGTACTTC
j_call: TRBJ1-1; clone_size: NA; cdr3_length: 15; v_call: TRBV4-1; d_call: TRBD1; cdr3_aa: CASSQGRTGGGGAFF; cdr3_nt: TGCGCCAGCAGCCAAGGGAGGACAGGGGGCGGGGGGGCTTTCTTT
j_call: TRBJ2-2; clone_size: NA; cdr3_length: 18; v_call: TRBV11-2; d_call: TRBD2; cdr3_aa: CASSLGLAGGKITGELFF; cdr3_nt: TGTGCCAGCAGCTTAGGGCTAGCGGGGGGCAAGATCACCGGGGAGCTGTTTTTT
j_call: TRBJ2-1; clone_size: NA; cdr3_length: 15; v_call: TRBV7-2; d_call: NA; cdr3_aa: CASSSMPGTYNEQFF; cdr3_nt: TGTGCCAGCAGCTCAATGCCGGGGACCTACAATGAGCAGTTCTTC
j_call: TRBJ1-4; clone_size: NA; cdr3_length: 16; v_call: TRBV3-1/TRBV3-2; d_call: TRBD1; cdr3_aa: CASSWDRGSQGEKLFF; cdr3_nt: TGTGCCAGCAGTTGGGACAGGGGGTCCCAGGGCGAAAAACTGTTTTTT
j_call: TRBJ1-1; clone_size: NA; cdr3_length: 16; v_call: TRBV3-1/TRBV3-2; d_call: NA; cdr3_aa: CASSQGQAGMGTEAFF; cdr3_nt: TGTGCTAGCAGCCAAGGGCAGGCAGGGATGGGCACTGAAGCTTTCTTT
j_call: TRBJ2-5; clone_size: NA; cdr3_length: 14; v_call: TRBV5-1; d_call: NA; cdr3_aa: CASSLGWAGETQYF; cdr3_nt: TGCGCCAGCAGCTTAGGTTGGGCGGGGGAGACCCAGTACTTC
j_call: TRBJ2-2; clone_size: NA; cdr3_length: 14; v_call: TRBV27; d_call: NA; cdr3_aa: CASSLRTLTGELFF; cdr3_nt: TGTGCCAGCAGTTTAAGGACACTCACCGGGGAGCTGTTTTTT
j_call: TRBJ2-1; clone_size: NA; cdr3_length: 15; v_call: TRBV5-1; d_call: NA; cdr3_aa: CASSSLPSADNEQFF; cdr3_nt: TGCGCCAGCAGCTCCCTCCCTTCTGCGGACAATGAGCAGTTCTTC
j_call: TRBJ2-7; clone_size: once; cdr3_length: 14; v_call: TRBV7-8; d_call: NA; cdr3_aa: CASSLLGSSYEQYF; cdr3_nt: TGTGCCAGCAGCCTCTTGGGGAGCTCCTACGAGCAGTACTTC
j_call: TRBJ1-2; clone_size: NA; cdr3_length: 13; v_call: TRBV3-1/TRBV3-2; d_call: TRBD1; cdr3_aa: CASSLRQGMGYTF; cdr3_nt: TGTGCCAGCAGCCTCCGACAGGGTATGGGCTACACCTTC
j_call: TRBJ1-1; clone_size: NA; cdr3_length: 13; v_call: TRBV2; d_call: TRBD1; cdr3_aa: CASRNDRVTEAFF; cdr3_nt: TGTGCCAGCAGGAATGACAGGGTCACTGAAGCTTTCTTT
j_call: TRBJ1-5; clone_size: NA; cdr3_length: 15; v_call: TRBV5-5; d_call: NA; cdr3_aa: CASSPRGSGNQPQHF; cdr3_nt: TGTGCCAGCAGTCCCAGGGGTTCGGGCAATCAGCCCCAGCATTTT
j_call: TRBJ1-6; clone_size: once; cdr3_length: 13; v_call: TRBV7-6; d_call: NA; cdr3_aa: CASSPDTNSPLHF; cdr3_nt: TGTGCCAGCAGCCCAGACACCAATTCACCCCTCCACTTT
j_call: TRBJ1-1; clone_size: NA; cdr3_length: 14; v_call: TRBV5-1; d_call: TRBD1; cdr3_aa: CASTIQGMNTEAFF; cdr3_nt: TGCGCCAGCACCATACAGGGGATGAACACTGAAGCTTTCTTT
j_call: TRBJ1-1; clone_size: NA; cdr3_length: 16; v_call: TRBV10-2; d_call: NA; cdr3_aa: CASSDPGRYENTEAFF; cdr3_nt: TGCGCCAGCAGTGACCCCGGCAGGTATGAAAACACTGAAGCTTTCTTT
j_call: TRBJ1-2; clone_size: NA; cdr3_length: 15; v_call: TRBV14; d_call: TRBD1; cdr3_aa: CASSQGTGGDYGYTF; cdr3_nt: TGTGCCAGCAGCCAAGGGACAGGGGGCGACTATGGCTACACCTTC
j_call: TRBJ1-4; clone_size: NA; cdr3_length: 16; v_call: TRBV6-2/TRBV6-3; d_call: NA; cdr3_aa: CASSNVGGFFVEKLFF; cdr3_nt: TGTGCCAGCAGTAATGTCGGGGGATTCTTTGTTGAAAAACTGTTTTTT
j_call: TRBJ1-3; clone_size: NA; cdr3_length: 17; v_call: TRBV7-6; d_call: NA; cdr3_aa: CASSLGTTLRTGNTIYF; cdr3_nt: TGTGCCAGCAGCTTAGGGACAACTTTAAGGACTGGAAACACCATATATTTT
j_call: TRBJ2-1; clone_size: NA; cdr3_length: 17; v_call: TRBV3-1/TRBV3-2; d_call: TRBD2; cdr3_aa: CASSQYTFGGGLGEQFF; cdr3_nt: TGTGCCAGCAGCCAATATACATTCGGGGGGGGATTAGGTGAGCAGTTCTTC
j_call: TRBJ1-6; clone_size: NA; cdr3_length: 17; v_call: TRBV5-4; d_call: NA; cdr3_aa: CASSLAVGGDGNSPLHF; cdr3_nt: TGTGCCAGCAGCTTGGCCGTGGGAGGGGATGGGAATTCACCCCTCCACTTT
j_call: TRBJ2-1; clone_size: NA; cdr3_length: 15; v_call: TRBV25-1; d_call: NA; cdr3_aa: CASSEGWDKYNEQFF; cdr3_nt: TGTGCCAGCAGTGAAGGTTGGGACAAATACAATGAGCAGTTCTTC